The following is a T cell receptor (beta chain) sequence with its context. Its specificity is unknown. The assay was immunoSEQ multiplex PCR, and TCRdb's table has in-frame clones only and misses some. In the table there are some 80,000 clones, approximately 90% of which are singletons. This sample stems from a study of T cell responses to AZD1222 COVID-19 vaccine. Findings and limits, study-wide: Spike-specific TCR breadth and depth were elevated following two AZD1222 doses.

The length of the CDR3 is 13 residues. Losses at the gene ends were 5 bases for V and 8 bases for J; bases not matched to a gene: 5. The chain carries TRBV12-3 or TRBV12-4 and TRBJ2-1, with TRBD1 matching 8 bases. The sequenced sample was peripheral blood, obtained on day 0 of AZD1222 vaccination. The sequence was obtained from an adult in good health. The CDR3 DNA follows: TGTGCCAGCAGTACCGACAGGGGTCATGAGCAGTTCTTC. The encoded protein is CASSTDRGHEQFF.